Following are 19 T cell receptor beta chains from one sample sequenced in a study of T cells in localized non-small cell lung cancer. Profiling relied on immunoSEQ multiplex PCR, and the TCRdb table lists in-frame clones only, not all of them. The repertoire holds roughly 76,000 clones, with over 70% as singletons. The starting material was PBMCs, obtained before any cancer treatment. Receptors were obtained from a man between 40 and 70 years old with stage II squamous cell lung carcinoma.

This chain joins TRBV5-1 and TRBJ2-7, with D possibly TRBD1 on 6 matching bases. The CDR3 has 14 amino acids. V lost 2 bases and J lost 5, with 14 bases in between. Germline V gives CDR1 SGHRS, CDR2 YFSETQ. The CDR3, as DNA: TGCGCCAGCAGCTTTTTCGACAGGTTCCACGAGCAGTACTTC. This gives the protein CASSFFDRFHEQYF.

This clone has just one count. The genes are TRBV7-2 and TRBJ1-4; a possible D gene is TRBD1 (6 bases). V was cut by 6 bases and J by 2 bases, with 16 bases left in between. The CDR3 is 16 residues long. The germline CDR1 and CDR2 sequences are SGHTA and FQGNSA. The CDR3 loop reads CASSRAGARTNEKLFF. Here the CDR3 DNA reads TGTGCCAGCAGTCGGGCAGGGGCTCGCACTAATGAAAAACTGTTTTTT.

Here the CDR3 DNA reads TGTGCCAGCAGCTTGCCACAGGGGAATTCACCCCTCCACTTT. This encodes CASSLPQGNSPLHF. The chain links TRBV5-6 to TRBJ1-6, with 7 bases identical to TRBD1. The germline CDR1 and CDR2 sequences are SGHDT and YYEEEE. CDR3 length equals 14 residues. V lost 1 base and J lost 7; bases outside the gene matches: 2. The whole variable domain, filled in from reference TRBV5-6 and TRBJ1-6, reads DAGVTQSPTHLIKTRGQQVTLRCSPKSGHDTVSWYQQALGQGPQFIFQYYEEEERQRGNFPDRFSGHQFPNYSSELNVNALLLGDSALYLCASSLPQGNSPLHFGNGTRLTVT.

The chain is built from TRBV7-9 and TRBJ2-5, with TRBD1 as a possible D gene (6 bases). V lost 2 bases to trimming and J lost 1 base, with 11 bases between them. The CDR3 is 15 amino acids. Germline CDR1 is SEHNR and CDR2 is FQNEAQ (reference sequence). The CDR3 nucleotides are TGTGCCAGCAGCTTATCGAGGGGGTTCCAAGAGACCCAGTACTTC. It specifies CASSLSRGFQETQYF.

CDR3 nucleotides: TGTGCCAGCTCACCACGACAGGGGGTAAACGAGCAGTACTTC. It is translated as CASSPRQGVNEQYF. V is TRBV18 and J is TRBJ2-7; 9 bases agree with TRBD1. The CDR3 consists of 14 residues. The junction had 3 bases not matched to a gene; V was cut back by 1 base and J by 5 bases. Germline loops: CDR1 KGHSH, CDR2 LQKENI.

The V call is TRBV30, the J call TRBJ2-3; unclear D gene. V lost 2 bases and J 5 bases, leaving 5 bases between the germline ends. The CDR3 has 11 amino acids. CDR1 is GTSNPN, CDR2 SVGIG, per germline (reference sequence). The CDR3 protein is CAWSYGDTQYF. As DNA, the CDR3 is TGTGCCTGGAGTTATGGAGATACGCAGTATTTT. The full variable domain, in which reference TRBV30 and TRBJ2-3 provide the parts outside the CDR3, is SQTIHQWPATLVQPVGSPLSLECTVEGTSNPNLYWYRQAAGRGLQLLFYSVGIGQISSEVPQNLSASRPQDRQFILSSKKLLLSDSGFYLCAWSYGDTQYFGPGTRLTVL.

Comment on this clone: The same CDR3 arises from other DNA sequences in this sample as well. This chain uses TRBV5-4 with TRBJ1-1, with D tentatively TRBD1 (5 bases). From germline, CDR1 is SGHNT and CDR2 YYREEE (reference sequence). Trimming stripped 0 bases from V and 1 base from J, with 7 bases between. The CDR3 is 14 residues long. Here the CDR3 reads CASSLDGGNTEAFF. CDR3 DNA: TGTGCCAGCAGCTTGGATGGGGGGAACACTGAAGCTTTCTTT.

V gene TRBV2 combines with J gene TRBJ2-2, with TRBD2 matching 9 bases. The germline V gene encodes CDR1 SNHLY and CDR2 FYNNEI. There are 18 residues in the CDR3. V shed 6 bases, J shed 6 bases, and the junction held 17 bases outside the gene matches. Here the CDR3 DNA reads TGTGCCAGCAGGGCTAGGTGGGCCTTAGCGGGGGAGGCCGGGGAGCTGTTTTTT. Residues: CASRARWALAGEAGELFF.

CDR3 amino acids: CASRGTSGSGETQYF. In DNA, the CDR3 is TGCGCCAGCAGAGGGACTAGCGGGAGTGGGGAGACCCAGTACTTC. The V gene is TRBV5-1, the J gene TRBJ2-5, with 14 bases fitting TRBD2. The CDR3 contains 15 residues. V shed 5 bases, J shed 5 bases, and the junction held 5 bases outside the gene matches. Germline CDR1 and CDR2: SGHRS and YFSETQ.

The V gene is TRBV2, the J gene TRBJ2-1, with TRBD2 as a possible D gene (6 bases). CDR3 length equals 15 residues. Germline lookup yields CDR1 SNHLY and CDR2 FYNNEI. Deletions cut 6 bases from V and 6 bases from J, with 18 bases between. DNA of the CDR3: TGTGCCAGCAGATACACTAGGGACTTAACCAATGAGCAGTTCTTC. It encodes CASRYTRDLTNEQFF.

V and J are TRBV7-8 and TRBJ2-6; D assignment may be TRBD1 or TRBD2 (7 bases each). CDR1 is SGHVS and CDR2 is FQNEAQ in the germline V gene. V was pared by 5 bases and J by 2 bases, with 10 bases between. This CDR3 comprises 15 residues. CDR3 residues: CASSQGGAGANVLTF. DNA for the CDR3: TGTGCCAGCAGCCAGGGGGGGGCTGGGGCCAACGTCCTGACTTTC.

CDR3 sequence (DNA): TGTGCCAGCATCGACAGGGGATATAGCAATCAGCCCCAGCATTTT. Amino acids: CASIDRGYSNQPQHF. The chain carries TRBV6-5 and TRBJ1-5; TRBD1 matches at 8 bases. Germline V gene sequence: CDR1 MNHEY, CDR2 SVGAGI. The CDR3 is 15 residues long. After removal of 7 bases from V and 0 bases from J, the junction contained 5 bases not matched to a gene.

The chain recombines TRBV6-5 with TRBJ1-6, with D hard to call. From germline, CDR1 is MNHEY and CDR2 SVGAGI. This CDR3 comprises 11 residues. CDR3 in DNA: TGTGCTAGGGATGTTTCTTCACCCCTCCACTTT. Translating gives CARDVSSPLHF.

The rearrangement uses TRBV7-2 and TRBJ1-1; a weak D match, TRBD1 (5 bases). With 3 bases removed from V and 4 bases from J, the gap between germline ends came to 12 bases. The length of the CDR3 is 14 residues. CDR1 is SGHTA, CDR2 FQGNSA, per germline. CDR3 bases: TGTGCCAGCAGCTTGGGCAGGGTCGGCACTGAAGCTTTCTTT. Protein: CASSLGRVGTEAFF.

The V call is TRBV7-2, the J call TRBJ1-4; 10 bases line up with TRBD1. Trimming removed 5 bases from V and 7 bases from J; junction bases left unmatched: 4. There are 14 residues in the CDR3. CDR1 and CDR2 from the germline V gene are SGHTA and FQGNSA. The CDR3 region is CASSHRDRGEKLFF. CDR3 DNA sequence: TGTGCCAGCAGCCACCGGGACAGGGGTGAAAAACTGTTTTTT.

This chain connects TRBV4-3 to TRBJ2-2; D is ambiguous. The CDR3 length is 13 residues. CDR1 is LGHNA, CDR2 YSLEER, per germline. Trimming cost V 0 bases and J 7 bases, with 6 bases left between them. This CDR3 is CASSQDMGGELFF. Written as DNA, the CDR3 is TGCGCCAGCAGCCAAGATATGGGCGGGGAGCTGTTTTTT.

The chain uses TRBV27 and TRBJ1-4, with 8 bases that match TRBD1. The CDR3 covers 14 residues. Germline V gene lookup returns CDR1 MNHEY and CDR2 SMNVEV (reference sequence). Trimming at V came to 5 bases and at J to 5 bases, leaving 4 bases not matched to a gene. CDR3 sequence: CASSMTGDNEKLFF. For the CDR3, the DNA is TGTGCCAGCAGTATGACAGGGGACAATGAAAAACTGTTTTTT.

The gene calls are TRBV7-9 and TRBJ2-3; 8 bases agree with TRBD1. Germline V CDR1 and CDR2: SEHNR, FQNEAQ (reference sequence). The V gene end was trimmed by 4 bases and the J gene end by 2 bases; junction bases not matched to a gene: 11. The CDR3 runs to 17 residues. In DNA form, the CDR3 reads TGTGCCAGCAGCTCATTTGGGGAGACAGGGGACACAGATACGCAGTATTTT. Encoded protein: CASSSFGETGDTDTQYF.

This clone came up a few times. CDR3 residues: CAWSVTGHGGEQYF. The CDR3 DNA follows: TGTGCCTGGAGTGTCACCGGGCATGGAGGCGAGCAGTACTTC. The V call is TRBV30, the J call TRBJ2-7, with D tentatively TRBD2 (5 bases). The germline V and J ends were trimmed by 0 bases and 6 bases, with 15 bases remaining between them. CDR1 is GTSNPN and CDR2 is SVGIG in the germline V gene (reference sequence). The CDR3 has 14 amino acids.